The 12 T cell receptor beta chains in this list originate from one sample, sequenced in a study of cytomegalovirus exposure and HLA in healthy donors. The PCR had 60 Vbeta and 13 Jbeta primers. Assay used: immunoSEQ multiplex PCR; TCRdb lists only in-frame clones, some missing. There are about 110,000 clones in the sample, with around 7% held by the top ten. Sequences were obtained from PBMCs. The receptors shown here come from a middle-aged man in good health and CMV-seropositive.

V usage is TRBV28 and J usage is TRBJ1-4; tentative D call: TRBD1 (6 bases). Germline V gene lookup returns CDR1 MDHEN and CDR2 SYDVKM. CDR3 length: 15 amino acids. V was cut by 4 bases and J by 8 bases, with 17 bases left in between. CDR3 in DNA: TGTGCCAGCAGTTCCAAACCCACAGGGTCGGAAAAACTGTTTTTT. Its protein is CASSSKPTGSEKLFF. The full variable domain, in which reference TRBV28 and TRBJ1-4 provide the parts outside the CDR3, is DVKVTQSSRYLVKRTGEKVFLECVQDMDHENMFWYRQDPGLGLRLIYFSYDVKMKEKGDIPEGYSVSREKKERFSLILESASTNQTSMYLCASSSKPTGSEKLFFGSGTQLSVL.

The chain carries TRBV6-5 and TRBJ1-2; D gene ambiguous. This CDR3 has 11 amino acids. The ends were cut back, 4 bases at V and 5 bases at J, with 5 bases in the middle. The germline CDR1 and CDR2 sequences are MNHEY and SVGAGI. The DNA for the CDR3 is TGTGCCAGCAGTTCCCTTTATGGCTACACCTTC. Protein product: CASSSLYGYTF.

In DNA form, the CDR3 reads TGTGCCAGCAGTCCAGGAGACAGCCGGCTAGCGGGAGGGCGAGAGACCCAGTACTTC. This sequence encodes CASSPGDSRLAGGRETQYF. The chain has TRBV27 and TRBJ2-5, with 12 nucleotides matching TRBD2. This CDR3 is built from 19 residues. CDR1 and CDR2 from the germline V gene are MNHEY and SMNVEV (reference sequence). Trimming at V came to 5 bases and at J to 4 bases, leaving 17 bases not matched to a gene.

This sequence joins TRBV6-6 and TRBJ1-2, with 8 bases identical to TRBD1. V trimming: 5 bases; J trimming: 2 bases; junction bases outside the gene matches: 4. Germline lookup yields CDR1 MNHNY and CDR2 SVGAGI (reference sequence). This CDR3 is 14 amino acids long. The CDR3 loop reads CASSQGTGNYGYTF. CDR3 in DNA: TGTGCCAGCAGTCAAGGGACAGGAAACTATGGCTACACCTTC.

This chain links TRBV5-4 with TRBJ2-2; D is possibly TRBD1 (6 bases). The V and J ends lost 0 bases and 3 bases respectively, with 15 bases between them. Germline assignment: CDR1 SGHNT and CDR2 YYREEE (reference sequence). The CDR3 spans 17 residues. The CDR3 DNA sequence: TGTGCCAGCAGCTTGGAAGGGACAAGGAGCTACACCGGGGAGCTGTTTTTT. Its protein product is CASSLEGTRSYTGELFF. Full variable domain (rest looked up from reference TRBV5-4 and TRBJ2-2): ETGVTQSPTHLIKTRGQQVTLRCSSQSGHNTVSWYQQALGQGPQFIFQYYREEENGRGNFPPRFSGLQFPNYSSELNVNALELDDSALYLCASSLEGTRSYTGELFFGEGSRLTVL.

V is TRBV5-6 and J is TRBJ1-1; TRBD1 is a possible D gene (5 bases). V was cut by 2 bases and J by 1 base, with 9 bases left in between. CDR1 SGHDT and CDR2 YYEEEE come from the germline V gene. This CDR3 comprises 14 residues. The CDR3 loop reads CASSLTGRNTEAFF. The CDR3 nucleotides are TGTGCCAGCAGCTTAACAGGAAGGAACACTGAAGCTTTCTTT.

This sequence joins TRBV5-1 and TRBJ2-2; 12 bases line up with TRBD1. Germline loops: CDR1 SGHRS, CDR2 YFSETQ. The CDR3 is 16 amino acids. With V trimmed by 4 bases and J by 4 bases, 5 bases remained unmatched. CDR3 region: CASSVGQGAITGELFF. The CDR3 nucleotides read TGCGCCAGCAGCGTGGGACAGGGGGCAATCACCGGGGAGCTGTTTTTT.

The gene calls are TRBV5-1 and TRBJ2-2; 7 bases match TRBD1. This CDR3 is 15 amino acids long. After removal of 8 bases from V and 0 bases from J, the junction contained 7 bases not matched to a gene. Germline lookup yields CDR1 SGHRS and CDR2 YFSETQ. CDR3 sequence reads: CASSPGQPNTGELFF. DNA of the CDR3: TGCGCCAGTTCTCCGGGACAGCCGAACACCGGGGAGCTGTTTTTT.

V usage is TRBV5-1 and J usage is TRBJ2-6, with D possibly TRBD1 on 6 matching bases. This CDR3 spans 15 amino acids. Germline V gene sequence: CDR1 SGHRS, CDR2 YFSETQ. Trimming took 2 bases from V and 4 from J, leaving 10 bases between them. The CDR3 coding sequence is TGCGCCAGCAGCTTTACAGGGACCGGGGCCAACGTCCTGACTTTC. Its translation: CASSFTGTGANVLTF.

The chain carries TRBV10-1 and TRBJ2-3; D unclear. Deletions cut 1 base from V and 0 bases from J, with 8 bases between. The germline gives CDR1 WNHNN, CDR2 SYGVQD (reference sequence). The CDR3 totals 15 residues. CDR3 amino acids: CASSEFATSTDTQYF. As DNA, the CDR3 is TGCGCCAGCAGTGAGTTCGCGACTAGCACAGATACGCAGTATTTT.

The rearrangement joins TRBV4-2 to TRBJ2-1; no reliable D call. CDR3 length: 17 amino acids. Germline V gene sequence: CDR1 LGHNA, CDR2 YNFKEQ. Trimming shortened V by 0 bases and J by 2 bases, and 14 bases separated the two germline ends. The CDR3 DNA is TGTGCCAGCAGCCAAGATTTCCGGCTAGAGGCCTACAATGAGCAGTTCTTC. Translating it yields CASSQDFRLEAYNEQFF.

The V gene is TRBV28, the J gene TRBJ2-7; TRBD2 aligns across 10 bases. This CDR3 contains 15 residues. With 6 bases clipped from V and 2 bases from J, the junction kept 7 bases outside the gene matches. Per the germline V gene, CDR1 is MDHEN and CDR2 is SYDVKM. CDR3 sequence (DNA): TGTGCCAGCAGCGCAAGCGGGAGGGGCACCTACGAGCAGTACTTC. It encodes CASSASGRGTYEQYF.